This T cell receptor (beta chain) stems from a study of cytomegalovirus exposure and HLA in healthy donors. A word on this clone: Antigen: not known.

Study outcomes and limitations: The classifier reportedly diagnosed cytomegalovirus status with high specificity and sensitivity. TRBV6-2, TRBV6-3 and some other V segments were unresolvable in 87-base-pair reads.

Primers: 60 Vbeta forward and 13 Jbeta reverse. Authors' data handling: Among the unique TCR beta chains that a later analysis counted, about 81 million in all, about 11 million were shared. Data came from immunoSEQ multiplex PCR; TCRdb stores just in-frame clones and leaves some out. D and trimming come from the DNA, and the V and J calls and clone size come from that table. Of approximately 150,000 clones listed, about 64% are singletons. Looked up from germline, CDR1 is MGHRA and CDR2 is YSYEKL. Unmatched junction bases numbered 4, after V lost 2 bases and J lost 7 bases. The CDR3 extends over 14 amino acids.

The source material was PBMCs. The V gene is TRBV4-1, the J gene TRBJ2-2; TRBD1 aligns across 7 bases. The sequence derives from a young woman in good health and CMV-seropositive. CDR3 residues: CASSQPRQGGELFF. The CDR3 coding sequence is TGCGCCAGCAGCCAACCTCGACAGGGCGGGGAGCTGTTTTTT.